What follows describes a single T cell receptor (beta chain). It lacks a known antigen. It has no much larger one-base neighbor in the sample; base qualities were not kept. This record belongs to a study of blood T cell repertoires in COVID-19 (dated by TCRdb to the early 2020s). At the level of the whole study: Samples covering the acute and convalescent phases of COVID-19 were provided by collaborators in the United States, Italy and Spain. The sample metadata nearly always contained a de-identified subject ID, COVID-19 status, age in years and sex. Deeply sampled blood TCRbeta repertoires from subjects exposed to, actively infected with, or recovered from COVID-19 were included in the dataset. The samples were drawn from two sources: the first 160 participants of the ongoing ImmuneRACE study, and 1,200 or so subjects contributed by 6 global collaborators. Where HLA class I and class II types were available, the types were taken from metadata supplied by the sample provider, not from assay-based typing. The repertoires were made available in a free public database intended to serve as a resource for research on the immune response to SARS-CoV-2. The prospective study material was composed of cDNA or gDNA derived from T cells, B-cell-depleted T cells, or PBMCs.

Collaborating institutions collected whole blood in K2EDTA tubes following their own protocols. For TCRbeta analysis, collaborator samples were shipped as frozen whole blood, as isolated PBMCs, or as DNA extracted from either sample type. From the cysteine up to the phenylalanine, the CDR3 has a length of 15 residues. Here the CDR3 DNA is all that survives: 45 bases in frame from base 1. Here V drops 5 bases and J drops 7 bases, and the junction holds 9 bases not matched to any gene. Via the germline V gene (reference sequence), CDR1 is LGHDT and CDR2 YNNKEL. Overall results and qualifications from the work: Clinical and demographic metadata were provided uncurated, with the amount varying by source and participant.

The immunoSEQ Assay, a bias-controlled multiplex PCR, was used to amplify TCRbeta CDR3 regions from genomic DNA. Regarding the original processing steps: Nucleated cell counts per sample were estimated from amplification of reference gene primers within the assay. Sequence reads were collapsed and filtered to measure the absolute abundance of every unique TCRbeta CDR3 rearrangement. For each sample, productive Simpson clonality was calculated as the square root of Simpson's diversity index over productive rearrangements. TCRdb limited this immuneACCESS table to in-frame rearrangements with V and J called. A share of clones is missing; checked studies link under half to unresolved V genes, and the rest is unexplained. The V and J calls and clone size come from that table; D and trimming were worked out from the DNA. The sample records about 160,000 clones, 70% to 85% of which are singletons. The ten largest account for about a fifth of the sample.

The rearrangement combines TRBV3-1 (or the pseudogene TRBV3-2) with TRBJ2-1, and TRBD1 aligns with 9 junction nucleotides. This sequence was found in a woman aged 80 or over with acute or convalescent COVID-19. The specimen sequenced was peripheral blood. The nucleotide sequence is given as TGTGCCAGCAGCAGACCCGGGACAGGGTATAATGAGCAGTTCTTC. It is translated as CASSRPGTGYNEQFF.